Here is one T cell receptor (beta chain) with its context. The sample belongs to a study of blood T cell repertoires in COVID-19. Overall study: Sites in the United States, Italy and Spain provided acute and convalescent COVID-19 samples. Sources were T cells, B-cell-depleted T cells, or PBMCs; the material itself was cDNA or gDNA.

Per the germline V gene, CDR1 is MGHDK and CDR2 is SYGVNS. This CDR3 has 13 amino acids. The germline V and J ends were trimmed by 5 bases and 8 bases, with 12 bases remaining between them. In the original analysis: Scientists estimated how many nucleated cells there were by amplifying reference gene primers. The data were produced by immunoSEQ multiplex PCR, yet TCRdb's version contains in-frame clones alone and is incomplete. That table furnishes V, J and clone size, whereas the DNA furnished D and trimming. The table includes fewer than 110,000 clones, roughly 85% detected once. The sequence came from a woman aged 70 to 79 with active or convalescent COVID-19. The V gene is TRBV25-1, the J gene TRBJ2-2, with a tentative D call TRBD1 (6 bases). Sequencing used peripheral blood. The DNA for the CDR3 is TGTGCCAGCAGTCGACAGGCGATTGGGGAGCTGTTTTTT. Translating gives CASSRQAIGELFF.